This TCR beta chain was found in a study of T cell responses to AZD1222 COVID-19 vaccine. At the level of the study: Pooled in the analysis were second doses at about 4 or about 12 weeks.

Germline CDR1 KGHDR, CDR2 SFDVKD. The trim removed 9 bases at V and 3 bases at J, leaving 7 bases unmatched. The CDR3 runs 13 residues. This clone was recorded a few times. Sequencing used immunoSEQ multiplex PCR; TCRdb keeps in-frame clones, though not all of them. The data show some 150,000 clones, 88% seen once. The sample was peripheral blood, taken on day 0 of AZD1222 vaccination. The rearrangement joins TRBV24-1 to TRBJ2-7, with TRBD1 identical over 7 bases. This clonotype was sampled from an adult in good health. The chain's CDR3 is CATFKGAGYEQYF. The CDR3 region has the DNA TGTGCCACCTTCAAGGGGGCAGGCTACGAGCAGTACTTC.